These T cell receptor beta chains were read from a single sample in a study of blood T cell repertoires in COVID-19. Data came from immunoSEQ multiplex PCR; TCRdb stores just in-frame clones and leaves some out. This sample has some 180,000 clones, with approximately 83% found just once. Sequencing was done on a sample of peripheral blood. All receptors come from a woman in her 40s with COVID-19, enrolled during active disease. Each CDR3 is given with its conserved first and last residue. The order of the fields is V gene, J gene, D gene, clone size, CDR3 DNA, CDR3 protein. The D gene is left open where the match is weak. Expanded clones are given a class, and other clones once, few, many or no size at all.

TRBV20-1	TRBJ2-1	.	.	TGCAGTGCTATAAACAATGAGCAGTTCTTC	CSAINNEQFF
TRBV27	TRBJ2-5	.	.	TGTGCCAGCAGTTTAGCGGGCAGGCGAGAGACCCAGTACTTC	CASSLAGRRETQYF
TRBV19	TRBJ1-1	TRBD1	.	TGTGCCAGTGGGACAGGGGTGTCTGAAGCTTTCTTT	CASGTGVSEAFF
TRBV5-4	TRBJ1-2	TRBD1	.	TGTGCCAGCATCAGGATAGGGGGCAATGATGGCTACACCTTC	CASIRIGGNDGYTF
TRBV7-9	TRBJ2-1	TRBD2	once	TGTGCCAGCAGCCTCGGTAGCGGGGGGATCGATGAGCAGTTCTTC	CASSLGSGGIDEQFF
TRBV7-6	TRBJ1-1	TRBD1	once	TGTGCCAGCCGTCCCGGGACAGGAGCAAACACTGAAGCTTTCTTT	CASRPGTGANTEAFF
TRBV5-1	TRBJ1-4	.	few	TGCGCCAGCGCGATATCAGGGGCCGAAGGTGAAAAACTGTTTTTT	CASAISGAEGEKLFF
TRBV4-2	TRBJ1-5	.	few	TGTGCCAGCAGCCAAGATCGGGAACAGGGCTCCTATAGTCGGCCCCAGCATTTT	CASSQDREQGSYSRPQHF
TRBV7-2	TRBJ1-4	.	.	TGTGCCAGCAGCTTTCAGCGAGGCGAAAAACTGTTTTTT	CASSFQRGEKLFF
TRBV5-6	TRBJ1-1	.	.	TGTGCCAGCAGCTTGGCCATCAGGAATCTTAACACTGAAGCTTTCTTT	CASSLAIRNLNTEAFF
TRBV5-4	TRBJ1-3	.	.	TGTGCCAGCAGCTTGTCACAGGGAAGAAACACCATATATTTT	CASSLSQGRNTIYF
TRBV6-5	TRBJ1-2	.	.	TGTGCCAGCAGTTTCACAGGTGTGGATGGCTACACCTTC	CASSFTGVDGYTF
TRBV20-1	TRBJ2-3	TRBD1	.	TGCAGTGCTCGTGCGACAGGGAGAAGCACAGATACGCAGTATTTT	CSARATGRSTDTQYF
TRBV6-6	TRBJ2-7	TRBD2	.	TGTGCCAGCAGTTATCGGGCGGGAGACGGCGAGCAGTACTTC	CASSYRAGDGEQYF
TRBV10-1	TRBJ1-1	.	.	TGCGCCAGCAGTGATCCCGGGTTGAACACTGAAGCTTTCTTT	CASSDPGLNTEAFF
TRBV6-6	TRBJ1-1	TRBD1	.	TGTGCCAGCAGTTACTCCCTACAGGGGGCGACTGAAGCTTTCTTT	CASSYSLQGATEAFF
TRBV6-5	TRBJ2-7	.	.	TGTGCCACTTGGGGACGGAGGGACTACGAGCAGTACTTC	CATWGRRDYEQYF
TRBV19	TRBJ1-2	TRBD1	.	TGTGCCAGTAGTCAGGGGGTAAACTATGGCTACACCTTC	CASSQGVNYGYTF
TRBV19	TRBJ1-2	TRBD1	.	TGTGCCAGTAGTACGACCCGACAGGGGATGGCTAACTATGGCTACACCTTC	CASSTTRQGMANYGYTF
TRBV6-2/TRBV6-3	TRBJ1-6	TRBD1	.	TGTGCCAGCAGTCGGACAGGGGTTGGAAATTCACCCCTCCACTTT	CASSRTGVGNSPLHF
TRBV27	TRBJ2-7	TRBD2	.	TGTGCCAGCAAATCACTAGCGGGGGAGTACGAGCAGTACTTC	CASKSLAGEYEQYF
TRBV10-2	TRBJ1-1	.	.	TGCGCCAGCCTCCGAGGGAAGGGAGGAGAGAAAACTGAAGCTTTCTTT	CASLRGKGGEKTEAFF
TRBV27	TRBJ2-1	TRBD1	.	TGTGCCAGCAGTCCGCGTGGGGGACAGCTCTCCTACAATGAGCAGTTCTTC	CASSPRGGQLSYNEQFF
TRBV5-6	TRBJ1-1	.	.	TGTGCCAGCAGCTTCCAGAACACTGAAGCTTTCTTT	CASSFQNTEAFF
TRBV4-2	TRBJ2-3	.	once	TGTGCCAGCAGCCTAACTAGCACAGATACGCAGTATTTT	CASSLTSTDTQYF
TRBV7-3	TRBJ2-1	TRBD2	.	TGTGCCAGCAGCTTAAGTACTGGACTAGCGGATTCAAGCTCCTACAATGAGCAGTTCTTC	CASSLSTGLADSSSYNEQFF
TRBV12-5	TRBJ2-3	TRBD1	.	TGTGCTAGTGTCCCCGACCGGGACAGGGCAGCAGATACGCAGTATTTT	CASVPDRDRAADTQYF
TRBV7-9	TRBJ1-5	.	.	TGTTTTGACCTGTCAGGGAACCCCTTTAATCAGCCCCAGCATTTT	CFDLSGNPFNQPQHF
TRBV6-2/TRBV6-3	TRBJ1-2	.	.	TGTGCCAGCAGTTACGGGTCAGGGTTCGGTGGCTACACCTTC	CASSYGSGFGGYTF
TRBV7-9	TRBJ2-7	.	.	TGTGCCAGCAGCTCATACAGGGGAGGAACCTACGAGCAGTACTTC	CASSSYRGGTYEQYF
TRBV19	TRBJ2-7	TRBD1	.	TGTGCCAGTAGTACGGACAGGGGCGCGAGAGAGCAGTACTTC	CASSTDRGAREQYF
TRBV19	TRBJ1-4	TRBD1	.	TGTGCCAGTAGTATTCCGGGACAGAAGACTGAAAAACTGTTTTTT	CASSIPGQKTEKLFF
TRBV5-1	TRBJ2-3	TRBD1	.	TGCGCCAGCAGCTTGGTCCCCACAGGGGACGACACAGATACGCAGTATTTT	CASSLVPTGDDTDTQYF
TRBV27	TRBJ1-3	TRBD1	.	TGTGCCAGCAGGGGGACAGCTGGAAACACCATATATTTT	CASRGTAGNTIYF
TRBV7-2	TRBJ1-6	.	.	TGTGCCAGCAGCTTTATAACAGGCATTAATTCACCCCTCCACTTT	CASSFITGINSPLHF
TRBV5-4	TRBJ1-2	TRBD1	.	TGTGCCAGCAGCGAGCAGGGGGCCAGAGGCTACACCTTC	CASSEQGARGYTF
TRBV9	TRBJ1-6	.	.	TGTGCCAGCAGCGTAGCCGGGGATTCACCCCTCCACTTT	CASSVAGDSPLHF
TRBV9	TRBJ1-2	.	.	TGTGCCAGCAGCTTCTGGACAAAAACAACTAACTATGGCTACACCTTC	CASSFWTKTTNYGYTF
TRBV6-5	TRBJ1-1	TRBD1	.	TGTGCCAGCACCCCGACCGGGACAGGCGGAACTGAAGCTTTCTTT	CASTPTGTGGTEAFF
TRBV5-1	TRBJ2-5	TRBD2	.	TGCGCCAGCAGCTTGGCCTTAACGCCTAGCGGGGGGGGCCTCTCAGGGACCCAGTACTTC	CASSLALTPSGGGLSGTQYF
TRBV6-6	TRBJ1-2	TRBD1	few	TGTGCCAGCAGTCCGACAGGGGACTATGGCTACACCTTC	CASSPTGDYGYTF
TRBV4-2	TRBJ1-3	TRBD1	.	TGTGCCAGCAGCCCGAGGGCGGGACAGGGACCGAACACCATATATTTT	CASSPRAGQGPNTIYF
TRBV3-1/TRBV3-2	TRBJ2-1	.	.	TGTGCCAGCAGCCCACTCAGGGGCCGGCAGCAACATGAGCAGTTCTTC	CASSPLRGRQQHEQFF
TRBV5-1	TRBJ1-1	TRBD1	.	TGCGCCAGCAGCTTGACAGGGGGTTTAAGGTACAACACTGAAGCTTTCTTT	CASSLTGGLRYNTEAFF
TRBV5-1	TRBJ2-1	.	.	TGCGCCAGCAGGAAATATAGCGGAGACTCCTACAATGAGCAGTTCTTC	CASRKYSGDSYNEQFF
TRBV24-1	TRBJ2-5	.	.	TGTGCCACCGGGGGGGGCGCGGAGACCCAGTACTTC	CATGGGAETQYF
TRBV9	TRBJ2-1	TRBD2	once	TGTGCCAGCAGCGCTAACCCAGGGACTAGCGGGGGGGTGAACAATGAGCAGTTCTTC	CASSANPGTSGGVNNEQFF